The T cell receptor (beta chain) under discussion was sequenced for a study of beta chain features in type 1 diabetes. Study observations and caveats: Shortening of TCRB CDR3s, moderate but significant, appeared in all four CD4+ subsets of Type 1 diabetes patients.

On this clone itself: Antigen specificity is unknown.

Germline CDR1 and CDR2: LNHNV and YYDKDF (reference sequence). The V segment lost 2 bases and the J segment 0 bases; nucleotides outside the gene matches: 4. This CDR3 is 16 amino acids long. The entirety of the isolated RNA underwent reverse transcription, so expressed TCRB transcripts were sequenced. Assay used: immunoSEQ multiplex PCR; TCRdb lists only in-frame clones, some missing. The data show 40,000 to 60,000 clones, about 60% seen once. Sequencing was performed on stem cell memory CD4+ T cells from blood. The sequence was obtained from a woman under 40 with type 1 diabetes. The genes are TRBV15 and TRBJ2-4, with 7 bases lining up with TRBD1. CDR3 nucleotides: TGTGCCACCAGCAGACTGGGACAGCTAGCCAAAAACATTCAGTACTTC. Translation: CATSRLGQLAKNIQYF.